This record covers a single T cell receptor (beta chain). The antigen is not known. Trimming stripped 3 bases from V and 6 bases from J, with 13 bases between. CDR1 and CDR2 from the germline V gene are SGHTA and FQGNSA. The CDR3 has 14 residues. This record comes from a study of beta chain features in type 1 diabetes. Study background: Examination spanned around 100,000,000 sorted cells from all samples. Study outcomes and limitations: Among all four CD4+ subsets, Type 1 diabetes patients had TCRB CDR3s that were moderately but significantly shorter. It was possible that PCR favored shorter templates, equally so in patients and controls. Among patients, naive, central memory and Treg TCRB repertoires appeared more similar than among healthy donors. Patients with type 1 diabetes showed fewer VDJ junction insertions and more deletions.

The investigators reverse transcribed all of the isolated RNA, so they sequenced expressed TCRB transcripts. The repertoire was sequenced with immunoSEQ multiplex PCR; TCRdb's copy has only in-frame clones and lacks some. The data hold hundreds of thousands of clones, with under 15% observed a single time. The sequence was obtained from a man aged 18 to 35 with type 1 diabetes. The material sequenced was naive CD4+ T cells from blood. This sequence joins TRBV7-2 and TRBJ2-3, with D possibly being TRBD2 (6 bases). CDR3 amino acids: CASSLVSGGDTQYF. As DNA, the CDR3 is TGTGCCAGCAGCTTGGTTTCTGGAGGGGATACGCAGTATTTT.